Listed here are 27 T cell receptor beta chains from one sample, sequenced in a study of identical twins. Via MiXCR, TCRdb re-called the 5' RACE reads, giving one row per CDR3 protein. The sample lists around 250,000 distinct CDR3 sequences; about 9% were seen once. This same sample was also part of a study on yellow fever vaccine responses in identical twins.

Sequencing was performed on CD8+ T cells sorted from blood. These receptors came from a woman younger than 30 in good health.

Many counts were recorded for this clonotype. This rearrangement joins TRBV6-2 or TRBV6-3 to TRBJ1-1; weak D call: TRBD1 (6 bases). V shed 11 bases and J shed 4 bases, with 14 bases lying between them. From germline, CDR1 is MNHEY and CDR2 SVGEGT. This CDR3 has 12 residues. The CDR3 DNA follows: TGTGCCGGTGGGGGCGGGGGCACTGAAGCTTTCTTT. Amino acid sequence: CAGGGGGTEAFF.

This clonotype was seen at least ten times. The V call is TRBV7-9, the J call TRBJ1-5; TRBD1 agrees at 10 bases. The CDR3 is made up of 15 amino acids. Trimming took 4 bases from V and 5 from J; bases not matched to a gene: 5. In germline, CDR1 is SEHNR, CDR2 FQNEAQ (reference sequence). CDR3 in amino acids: CASSSTGTGDQPQHF. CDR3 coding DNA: TGTGCCAGCAGCTCCACCGGGACAGGGGATCAGCCCCAGCATTTT.

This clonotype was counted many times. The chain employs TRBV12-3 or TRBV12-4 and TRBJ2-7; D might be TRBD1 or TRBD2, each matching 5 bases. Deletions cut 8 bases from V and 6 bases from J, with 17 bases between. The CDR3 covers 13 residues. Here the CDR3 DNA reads TGTGCCAGCCTGGACGGGACGACGGTCGAGCAGTACTTC. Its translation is CASLDGTTVEQYF.

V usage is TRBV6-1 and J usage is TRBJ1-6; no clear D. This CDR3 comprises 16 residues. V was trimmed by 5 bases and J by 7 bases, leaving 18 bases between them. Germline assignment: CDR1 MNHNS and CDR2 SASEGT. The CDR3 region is CASSQTDVWSNSPLHF. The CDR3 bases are TGTGCCAGCAGTCAAACGGACGTCTGGTCGAATTCACCCCTCCACTTT.

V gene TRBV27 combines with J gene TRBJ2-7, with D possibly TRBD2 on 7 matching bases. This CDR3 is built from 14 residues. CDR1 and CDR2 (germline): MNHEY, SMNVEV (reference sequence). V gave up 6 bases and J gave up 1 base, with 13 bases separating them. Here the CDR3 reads CASSGGLTSYEQYF. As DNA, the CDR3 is TGTGCCAGCAGCGGGGGGCTGACATCCTACGAGCAGTACTTC.

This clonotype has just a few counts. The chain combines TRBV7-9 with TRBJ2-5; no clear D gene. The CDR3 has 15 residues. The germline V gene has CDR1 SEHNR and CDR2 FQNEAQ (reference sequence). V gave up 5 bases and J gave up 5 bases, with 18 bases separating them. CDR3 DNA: TGTGCCAGCAGCCTCGGGTCCCAACCCCGGGAGACCCAGTACTTC. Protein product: CASSLGSQPRETQYF.

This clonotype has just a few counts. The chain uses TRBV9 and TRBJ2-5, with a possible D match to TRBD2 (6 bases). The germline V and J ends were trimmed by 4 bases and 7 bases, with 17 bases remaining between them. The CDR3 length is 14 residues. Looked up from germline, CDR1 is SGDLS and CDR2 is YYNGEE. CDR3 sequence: CASSPFGGTGTQYF. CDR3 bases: TGTGCCAGCAGCCCGTTTGGGGGGACGGGGACCCAGTACTTC.

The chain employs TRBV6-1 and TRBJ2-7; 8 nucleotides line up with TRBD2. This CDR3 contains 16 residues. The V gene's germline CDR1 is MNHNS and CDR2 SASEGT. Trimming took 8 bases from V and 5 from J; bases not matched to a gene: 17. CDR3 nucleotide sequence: TGTGCCAGCGGGGGGGAGCCGGGGGGGCTCAATGACGAGCAGTACTTC. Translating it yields CASGGEPGGLNDEQYF.

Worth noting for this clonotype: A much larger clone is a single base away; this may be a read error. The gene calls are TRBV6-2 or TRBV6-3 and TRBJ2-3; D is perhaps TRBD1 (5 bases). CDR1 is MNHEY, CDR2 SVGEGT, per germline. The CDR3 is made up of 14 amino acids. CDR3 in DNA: TGTGCCAGCAGTGTACGGCTTAACACAGGTACGCAGTATTTT. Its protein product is CASSVRLNTGTQYF.

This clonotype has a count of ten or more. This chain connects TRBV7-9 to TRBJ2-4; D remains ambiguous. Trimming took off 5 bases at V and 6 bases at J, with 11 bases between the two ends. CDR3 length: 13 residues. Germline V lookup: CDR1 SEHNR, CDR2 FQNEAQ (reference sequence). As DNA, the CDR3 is TGTGCCAGCAGCCCGGACCTGGGAAACATTCAGTACTTC. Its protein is CASSPDLGNIQYF.

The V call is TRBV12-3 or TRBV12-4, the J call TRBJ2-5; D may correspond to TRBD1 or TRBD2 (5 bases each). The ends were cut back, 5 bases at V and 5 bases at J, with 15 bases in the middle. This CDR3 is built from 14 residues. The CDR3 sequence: CASSPPGSWETQYF. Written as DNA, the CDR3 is TGTGCCAGCAGTCCCCCAGGGAGCTGGGAGACCCAGTACTTC.

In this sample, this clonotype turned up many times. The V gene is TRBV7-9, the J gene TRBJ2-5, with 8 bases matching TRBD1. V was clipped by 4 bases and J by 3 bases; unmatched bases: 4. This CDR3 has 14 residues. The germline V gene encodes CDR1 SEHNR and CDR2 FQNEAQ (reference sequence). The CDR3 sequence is CASSWGQAKETQYF. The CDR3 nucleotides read TGTGCCAGCAGCTGGGGACAGGCTAAAGAGACCCAGTACTTC.

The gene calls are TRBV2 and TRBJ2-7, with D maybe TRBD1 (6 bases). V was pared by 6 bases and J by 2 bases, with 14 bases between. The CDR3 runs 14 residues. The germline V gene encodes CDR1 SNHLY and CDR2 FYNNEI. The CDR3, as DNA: TGTGCCAGCAGGGCAGGACAGCTGGCCTACGAGCAGTACTTC. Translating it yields CASRAGQLAYEQYF.

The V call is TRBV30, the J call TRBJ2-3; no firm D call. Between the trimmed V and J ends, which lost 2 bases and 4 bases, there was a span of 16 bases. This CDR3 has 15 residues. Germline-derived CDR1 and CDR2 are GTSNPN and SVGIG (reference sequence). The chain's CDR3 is CAWSRATLAADTQYF. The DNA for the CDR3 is TGTGCCTGGAGTCGGGCCACACTCGCAGCAGATACGCAGTATTTT.

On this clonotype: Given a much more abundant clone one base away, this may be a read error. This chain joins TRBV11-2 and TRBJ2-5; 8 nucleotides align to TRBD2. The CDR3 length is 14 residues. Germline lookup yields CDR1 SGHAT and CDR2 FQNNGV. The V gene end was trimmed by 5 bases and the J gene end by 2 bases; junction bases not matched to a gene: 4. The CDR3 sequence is CASSIGTSQETQYF. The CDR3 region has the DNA TGTGCCAGCAGCATCGGGACTAGTCAAGAGACCCAGTACTTC.

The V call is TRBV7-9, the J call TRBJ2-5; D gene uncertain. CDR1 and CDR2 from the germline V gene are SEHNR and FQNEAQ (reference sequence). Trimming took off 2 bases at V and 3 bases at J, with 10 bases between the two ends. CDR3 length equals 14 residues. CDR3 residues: CASSLSDRKETQYF. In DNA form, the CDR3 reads TGTGCCAGCAGCTTATCAGACCGTAAAGAGACCCAGTACTTC.

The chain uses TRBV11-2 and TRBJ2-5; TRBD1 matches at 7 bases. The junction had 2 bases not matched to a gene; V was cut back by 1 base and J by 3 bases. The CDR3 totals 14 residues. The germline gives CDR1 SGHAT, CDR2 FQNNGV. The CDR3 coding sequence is TGTGCCAGCAGCTTAGTCGGGACAGAAGAGACCCAGTACTTC. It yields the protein CASSLVGTEETQYF.

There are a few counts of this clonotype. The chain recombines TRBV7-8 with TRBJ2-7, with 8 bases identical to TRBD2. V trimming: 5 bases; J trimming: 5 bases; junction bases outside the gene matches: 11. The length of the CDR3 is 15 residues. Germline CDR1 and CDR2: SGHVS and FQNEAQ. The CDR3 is CASSPHPGGTNEQYF. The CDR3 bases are TGTGCCAGCAGCCCACACCCGGGGGGGACAAACGAGCAGTACTTC.

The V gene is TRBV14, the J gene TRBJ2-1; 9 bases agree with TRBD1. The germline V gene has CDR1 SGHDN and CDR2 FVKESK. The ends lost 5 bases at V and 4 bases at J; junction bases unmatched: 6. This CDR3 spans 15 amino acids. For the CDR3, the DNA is TGTGCCAGCAGCGGGGACAGGGCAGCGTACAATGAGCAGTTCTTC. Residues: CASSGDRAAYNEQFF.

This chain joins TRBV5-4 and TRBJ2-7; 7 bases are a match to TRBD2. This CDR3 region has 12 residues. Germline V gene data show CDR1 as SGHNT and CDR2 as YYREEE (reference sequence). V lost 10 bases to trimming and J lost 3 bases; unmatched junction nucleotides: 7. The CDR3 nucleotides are TGTGCCGCCGGGACTAATTTCTACGAGCAGTACTTC. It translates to CAAGTNFYEQYF.

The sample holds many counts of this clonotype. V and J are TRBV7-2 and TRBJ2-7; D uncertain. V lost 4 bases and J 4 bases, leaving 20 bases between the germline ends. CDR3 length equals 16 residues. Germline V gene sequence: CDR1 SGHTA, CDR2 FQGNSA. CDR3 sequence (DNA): TGTGCCAGCAGCTCATCGAGCCGGAATCCCAAGTACGAGCAGTACTTC. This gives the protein CASSSSSRNPKYEQYF.

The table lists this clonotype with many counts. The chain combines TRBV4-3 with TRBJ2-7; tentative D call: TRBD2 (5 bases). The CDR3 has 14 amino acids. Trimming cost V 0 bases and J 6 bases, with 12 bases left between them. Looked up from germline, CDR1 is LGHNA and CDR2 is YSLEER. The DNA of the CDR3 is TGCGCCAGCAGCCAAGATTGGGAGAACGGCGAGCAGTACTTC. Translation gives CASSQDWENGEQYF.

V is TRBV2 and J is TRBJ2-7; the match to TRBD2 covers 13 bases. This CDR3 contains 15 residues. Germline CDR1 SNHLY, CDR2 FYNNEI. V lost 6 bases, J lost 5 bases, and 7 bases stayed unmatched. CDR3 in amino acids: CASSGLAGATHEQYF. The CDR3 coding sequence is TGTGCCAGCAGCGGACTAGCGGGGGCAACTCACGAGCAGTACTTC.

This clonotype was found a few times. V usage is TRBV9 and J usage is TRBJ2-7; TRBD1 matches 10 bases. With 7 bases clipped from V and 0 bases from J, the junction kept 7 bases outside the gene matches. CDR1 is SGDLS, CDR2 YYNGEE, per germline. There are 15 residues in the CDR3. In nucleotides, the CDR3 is TGTGCCAGCGGACTGGGGACAGGGGCCTCCTACGAGCAGTACTTC. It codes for CASGLGTGASYEQYF.

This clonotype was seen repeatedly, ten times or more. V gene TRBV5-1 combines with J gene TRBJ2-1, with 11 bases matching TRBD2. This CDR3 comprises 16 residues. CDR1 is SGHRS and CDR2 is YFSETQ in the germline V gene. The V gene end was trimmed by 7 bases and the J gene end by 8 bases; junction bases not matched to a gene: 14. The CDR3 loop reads CASARLAGPHGDEQFF. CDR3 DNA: TGCGCCAGCGCCCGACTAGCGGGACCCCACGGGGATGAGCAGTTCTTC.

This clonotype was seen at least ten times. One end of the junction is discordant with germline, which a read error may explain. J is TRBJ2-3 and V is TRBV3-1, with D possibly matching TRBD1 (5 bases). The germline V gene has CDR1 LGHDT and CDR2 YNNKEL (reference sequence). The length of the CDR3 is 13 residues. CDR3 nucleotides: TGTGCCAGCAACCAAAGGGGTCACGATACGCAGTATTTT. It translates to CASNQRGHDTQYF.

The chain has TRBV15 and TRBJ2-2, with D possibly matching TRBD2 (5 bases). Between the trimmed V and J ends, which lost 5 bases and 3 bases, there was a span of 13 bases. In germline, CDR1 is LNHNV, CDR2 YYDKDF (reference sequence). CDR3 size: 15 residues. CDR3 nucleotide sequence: TGTGCCACCAGCGGACCGGGATCTCACACCGGGGAGCTGTTTTTT. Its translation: CATSGPGSHTGELFF.